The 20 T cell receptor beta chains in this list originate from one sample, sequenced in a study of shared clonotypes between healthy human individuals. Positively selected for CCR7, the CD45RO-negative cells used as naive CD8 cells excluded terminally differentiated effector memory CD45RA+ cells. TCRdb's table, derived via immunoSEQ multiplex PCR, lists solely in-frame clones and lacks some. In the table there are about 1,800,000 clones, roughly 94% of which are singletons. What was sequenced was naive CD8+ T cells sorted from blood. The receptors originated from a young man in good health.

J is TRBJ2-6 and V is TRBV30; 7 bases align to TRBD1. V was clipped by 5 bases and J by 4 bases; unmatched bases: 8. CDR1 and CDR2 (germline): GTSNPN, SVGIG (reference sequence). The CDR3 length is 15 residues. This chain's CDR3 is CAWSATGLGANVLTF. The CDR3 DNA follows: TGTGCCTGGTCAGCGACAGGGCTCGGGGCCAACGTCCTGACTTTC.

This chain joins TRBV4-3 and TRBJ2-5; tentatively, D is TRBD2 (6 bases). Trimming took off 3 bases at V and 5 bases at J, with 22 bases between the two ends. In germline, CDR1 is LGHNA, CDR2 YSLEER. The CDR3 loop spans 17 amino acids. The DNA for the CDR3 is TGCGCCAGCAGCCAGGGATACCGGGCCGAAGGAGGGGAGACCCAGTACTTC. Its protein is CASSQGYRAEGGETQYF.

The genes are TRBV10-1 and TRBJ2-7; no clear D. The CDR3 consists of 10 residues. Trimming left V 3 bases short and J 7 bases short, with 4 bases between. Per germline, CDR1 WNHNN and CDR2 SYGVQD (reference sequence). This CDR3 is CASSEQEQYF. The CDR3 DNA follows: TGCGCCAGCAGTGAACAGGAGCAGTACTTC.

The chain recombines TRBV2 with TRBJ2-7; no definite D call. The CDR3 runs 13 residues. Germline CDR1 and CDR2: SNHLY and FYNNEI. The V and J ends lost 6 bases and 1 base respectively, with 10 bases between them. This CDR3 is CASRSAISYEQYF. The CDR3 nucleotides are TGTGCCAGCAGGTCTGCTATTTCCTACGAGCAGTACTTC.

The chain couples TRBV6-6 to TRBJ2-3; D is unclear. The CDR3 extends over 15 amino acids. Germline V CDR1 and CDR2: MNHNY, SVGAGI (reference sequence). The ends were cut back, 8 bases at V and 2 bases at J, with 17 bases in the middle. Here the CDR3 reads CASGDFYLNTDTQYF. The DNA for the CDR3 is TGTGCCAGCGGTGACTTCTACCTTAACACAGATACGCAGTATTTT.

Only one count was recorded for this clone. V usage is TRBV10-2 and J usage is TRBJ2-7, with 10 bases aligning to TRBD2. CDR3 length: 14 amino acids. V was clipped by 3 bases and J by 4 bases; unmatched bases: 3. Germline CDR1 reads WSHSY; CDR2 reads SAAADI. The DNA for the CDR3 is TGCGCCAGCAGTGAAATAGCGGGGGGTTACGAGCAGTACTTC. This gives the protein CASSEIAGGYEQYF.

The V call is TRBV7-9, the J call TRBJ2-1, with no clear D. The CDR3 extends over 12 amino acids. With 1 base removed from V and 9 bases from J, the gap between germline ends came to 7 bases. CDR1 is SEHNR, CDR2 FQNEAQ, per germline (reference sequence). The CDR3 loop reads CASSLGGIEQFF. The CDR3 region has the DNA TGTGCCAGCAGCTTAGGTGGGATTGAGCAGTTCTTC.

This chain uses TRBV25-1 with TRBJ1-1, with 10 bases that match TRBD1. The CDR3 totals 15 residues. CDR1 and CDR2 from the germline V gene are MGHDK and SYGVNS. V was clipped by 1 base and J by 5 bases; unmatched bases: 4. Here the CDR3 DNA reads TGTGCCAGCAGTGAATGGGGGACAGGGGTTACTGAAGCTTTCTTT. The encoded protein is CASSEWGTGVTEAFF.

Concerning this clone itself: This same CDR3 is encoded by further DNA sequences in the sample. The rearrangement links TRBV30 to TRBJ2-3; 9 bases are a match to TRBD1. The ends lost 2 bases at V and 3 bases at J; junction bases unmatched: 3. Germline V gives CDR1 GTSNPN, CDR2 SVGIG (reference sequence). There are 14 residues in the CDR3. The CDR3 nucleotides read TGTGCCTGGAGTACCGGGACAGGGACAGATACGCAGTATTTT. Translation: CAWSTGTGTDTQYF.

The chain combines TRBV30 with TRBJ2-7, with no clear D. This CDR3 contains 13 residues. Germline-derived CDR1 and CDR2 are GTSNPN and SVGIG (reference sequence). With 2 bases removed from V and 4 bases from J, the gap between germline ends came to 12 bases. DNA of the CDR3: TGTGCCTGGAGTCACCGTGATAGATACGAGCAGTACTTC. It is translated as CAWSHRDRYEQYF.

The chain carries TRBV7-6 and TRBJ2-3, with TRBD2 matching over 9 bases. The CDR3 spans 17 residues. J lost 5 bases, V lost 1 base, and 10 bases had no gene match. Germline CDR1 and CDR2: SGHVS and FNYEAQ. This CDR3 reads CASSLVPAGGLIDTQYF. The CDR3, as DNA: TGTGCCAGCAGCTTAGTCCCTGCGGGGGGGCTTATAGATACGCAGTATTTT. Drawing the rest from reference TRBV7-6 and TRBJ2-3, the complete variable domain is GAGVSQSPRYKVTKRGQDVALRCDPISGHVSLYWYRQALGQGPEFLTYFNYEAQQDKSGLPNDRFSAERPEGSISTLTIQRTEQRDSAMYRCASSLVPAGGLIDTQYFGPGTRLTVL.

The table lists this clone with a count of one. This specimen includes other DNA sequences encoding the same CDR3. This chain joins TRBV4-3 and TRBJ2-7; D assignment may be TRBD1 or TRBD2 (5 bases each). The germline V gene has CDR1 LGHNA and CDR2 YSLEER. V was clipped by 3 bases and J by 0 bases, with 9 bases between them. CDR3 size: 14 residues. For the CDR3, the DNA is TGCGCCAGCAGCCAGGGACCAAGCTCCTACGAGCAGTACTTC. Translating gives CASSQGPSSYEQYF.

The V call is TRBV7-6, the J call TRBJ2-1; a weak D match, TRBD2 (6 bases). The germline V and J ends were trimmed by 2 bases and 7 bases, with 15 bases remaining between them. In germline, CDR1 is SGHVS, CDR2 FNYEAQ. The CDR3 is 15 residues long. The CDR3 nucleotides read TGTGCCAGCAGCTTAATCGCCGGGGGAAGGAATGAGCAGTTCTTC. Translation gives CASSLIAGGRNEQFF.

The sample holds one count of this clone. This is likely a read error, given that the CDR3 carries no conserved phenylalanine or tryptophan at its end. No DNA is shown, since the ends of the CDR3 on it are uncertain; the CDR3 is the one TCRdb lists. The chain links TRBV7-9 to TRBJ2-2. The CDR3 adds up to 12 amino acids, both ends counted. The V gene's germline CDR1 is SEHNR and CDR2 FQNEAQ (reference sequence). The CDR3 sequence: CASSSGRYGTAV.

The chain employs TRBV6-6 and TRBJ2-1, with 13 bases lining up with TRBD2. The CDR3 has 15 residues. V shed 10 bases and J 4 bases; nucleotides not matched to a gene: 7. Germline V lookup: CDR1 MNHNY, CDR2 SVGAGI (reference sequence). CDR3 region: CATLTSGRPYNEQFF. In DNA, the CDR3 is TGTGCCACTCTGACTAGCGGGAGGCCTTACAATGAGCAGTTCTTC.

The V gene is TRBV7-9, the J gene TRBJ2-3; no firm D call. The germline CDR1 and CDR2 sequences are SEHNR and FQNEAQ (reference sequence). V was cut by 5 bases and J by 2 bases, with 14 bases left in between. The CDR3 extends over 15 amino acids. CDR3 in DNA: TGTGCCAGCAGCCTCCTCTCGTCTGACACAGATACGCAGTATTTT. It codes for CASSLLSSDTDTQYF.

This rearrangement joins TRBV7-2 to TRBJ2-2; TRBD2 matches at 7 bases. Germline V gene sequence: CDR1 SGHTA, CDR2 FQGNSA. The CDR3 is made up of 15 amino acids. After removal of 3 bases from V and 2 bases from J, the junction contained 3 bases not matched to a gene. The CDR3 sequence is CASSFLADNTGELFF. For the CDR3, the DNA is TGTGCCAGCAGCTTTCTAGCGGATAACACCGGGGAGCTGTTTTTT.

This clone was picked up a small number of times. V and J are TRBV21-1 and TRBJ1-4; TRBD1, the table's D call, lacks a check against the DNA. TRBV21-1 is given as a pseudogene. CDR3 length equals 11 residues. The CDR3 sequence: CASSIRDRGPF. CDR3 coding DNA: TGTGCCAGCAGCATACGGGACAGGGGACCTTTT.

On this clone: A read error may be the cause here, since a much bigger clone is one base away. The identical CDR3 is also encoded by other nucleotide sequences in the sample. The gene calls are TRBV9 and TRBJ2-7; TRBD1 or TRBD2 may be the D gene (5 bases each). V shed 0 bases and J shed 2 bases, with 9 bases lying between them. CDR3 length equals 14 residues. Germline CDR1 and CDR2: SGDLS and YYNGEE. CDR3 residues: CASSVGGATYEQYF. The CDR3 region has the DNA TGTGCCAGCAGCGTAGGAGGGGCGACCTACGAGCAGTACTTC. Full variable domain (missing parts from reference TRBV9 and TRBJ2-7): DSGVTQTPKHLITATGQRVTLRCSPRSGDLSVYWYQQSLDQGLQFLIQYYNGEERAKGNILERFSAQQFPDLHSELNLSSLELGDSALYFCASSVGGATYEQYFGPGTRLTVT.

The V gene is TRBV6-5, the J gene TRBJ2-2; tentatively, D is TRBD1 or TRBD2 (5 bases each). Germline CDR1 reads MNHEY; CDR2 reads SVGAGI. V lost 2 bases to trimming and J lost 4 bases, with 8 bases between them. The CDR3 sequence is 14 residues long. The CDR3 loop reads CASSYIGTTGELFF. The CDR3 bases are TGTGCCAGCAGTTACATCGGGACCACCGGGGAGCTGTTTTTT.